The next 10 T cell receptor beta chains were all read from a single sample in a study of cytomegalovirus exposure and HLA in healthy donors (dated by TCRdb to about 2017). Libraries were made using the immunoSEQ multiplex PCR assay. A mixture of 60 forward primers for TCR Vbeta segments and 13 reverse primers for TCR Jbeta segments was used in the multiplex PCR. TCRdb re-hosts the immuneACCESS table, in-frame sequences only. Its copies lack some clones; in the studies checked, an unresolved V gene accounts for under half of them, and the cause for the rest is not known. The sample yields approximately 120,000 clones; about two thirds were counted once. About 4.9% of the sample is held by the ten biggest clonotypes. Sequences were obtained from PBMCs. The receptors here all came from a man between 60 and 75 years old in good health and CMV-seropositive.

V gene TRBV4-1 combines with J gene TRBJ1-2; D may be TRBD1 (6 bases). Germline V lookup: CDR1 MGHRA, CDR2 YSYEKL. Between the trimmed V and J ends, which lost 0 bases and 4 bases, there was a span of 18 bases. CDR3 size: 17 residues. The CDR3 nucleotides read TGCGCCAGCAGCCAAGAGGTAACTGAAGGCAGGGGCTATGGCTACACCTTC. Its translation is CASSQEVTEGRGYGYTF.

This clone was seen a handful of times. The chain carries TRBV6-5 and TRBJ2-1; 11 bases align to TRBD2. The junction had 6 bases not matched to a gene; V was cut back by 4 bases and J by 7 bases. The CDR3 loop spans 15 amino acids. Germline CDR1 is MNHEY and CDR2 is SVGAGI. CDR3 amino acids: CASSWGLAEGNEQFF. CDR3 sequence (DNA): TGTGCCAGCAGTTGGGGACTAGCGGAGGGGAATGAGCAGTTCTTC.

This rearrangement joins TRBV6-6 to TRBJ1-1; D possibly corresponds to TRBD1 (6 bases). The CDR3 sequence is 15 residues long. The germline gives CDR1 MNHNY, CDR2 SVGAGI (reference sequence). Deletions cut 5 bases from V and 2 bases from J, with 15 bases between. The CDR3 bases are TGTGCCAGCAGTCCCACAGGGTCCGGAAACACTGAAGCTTTCTTT. It codes for CASSPTGSGNTEAFF.

The rearrangement uses TRBV11-2 and TRBJ2-5, with 9 bases lining up with TRBD1. With 5 bases clipped from V and 8 bases from J, the junction kept 6 bases outside the gene matches. Germline V gene sequence: CDR1 SGHAT, CDR2 FQNNGV. The CDR3 runs to 13 residues. Written as DNA, the CDR3 is TGTGCCAGCAGCGTGGGACAGGGAGGTACCCAGTACTTC. Its translation: CASSVGQGGTQYF.

This clone was recorded a few times. The chain combines TRBV28 with TRBJ2-2, with a weak D call TRBD2 (5 bases). The CDR3 is made up of 14 amino acids. CDR1 MDHEN and CDR2 SYDVKM come from the germline V gene. The V and J ends lost 6 bases and 3 bases respectively, with 11 bases between them. The CDR3 spells CASSEEGYTGELFF. The CDR3 region has the DNA TGTGCCAGCAGCGAAGAGGGATACACCGGGGAGCTGTTTTTT.

V gene TRBV5-1 combines with J gene TRBJ2-1; 8 bases map to TRBD1. The V and J ends lost 7 bases and 1 base, in that order; junction bases with no gene match: 10. Germline CDR1 reads SGHRS; CDR2 reads YFSETQ. The CDR3 has 16 amino acids. The CDR3 sequence is CASGLQTGDSYNEQFF. The CDR3 DNA is TGCGCCAGCGGCCTCCAGACAGGGGATTCCTACAATGAGCAGTTCTTC. Full variable domain (missing parts from reference TRBV5-1 and TRBJ2-1): KAGVTQTPRYLIKTRGQQVTLSCSPISGHRSVSWYQQTPGQGLQFLFEYFSETQRNKGNFPGRFSGRQFSNSRSEMNVSTLELGDSALYLCASGLQTGDSYNEQFFGPGTRLTVL.

The V and J genes are TRBV5-1 and TRBJ2-1; TRBD2 is a possible D gene (5 bases). The CDR3 is 16 amino acids. Trimming took 4 bases from V and 0 from J, leaving 14 bases between them. In germline, CDR1 is SGHRS, CDR2 YFSETQ. The CDR3 region is CASSAVSVSSYNEQFF. The CDR3 coding sequence is TGCGCCAGCAGCGCCGTTAGCGTGAGCTCCTACAATGAGCAGTTCTTC.

The CDR3 region is CASSLQGRNTIYF. The CDR3 DNA sequence: TGTGCCAGCAGTTTACAGGGTCGAAACACCATATATTTT. This chain uses TRBV9 with TRBJ1-3, with D possibly TRBD1 on 6 matching bases. V lost 5 bases to trimming and J lost 5 bases, with 11 bases between them. Germline values: CDR1 SGDLS, CDR2 YYNGEE. This CDR3 comprises 13 residues.

CDR3 sequence: CASSLVAAGVSGEQYF. CDR3 bases: TGCGCCAGCAGCTTGGTGGCAGCGGGGGTTTCGGGCGAGCAGTACTTC. This sequence joins TRBV5-1 and TRBJ2-7; 8 positions match TRBD2. Germline V gene data show CDR1 as SGHRS and CDR2 as YFSETQ. The ends lost 0 bases at V and 6 bases at J; junction bases unmatched: 11. CDR3 length: 16 amino acids.

The chain recombines TRBV27 with TRBJ2-6; weak D call: TRBD1 (5 bases). V was clipped by 5 bases and J by 7 bases, with 9 bases between them. CDR3 length: 13 residues. The germline gives CDR1 MNHEY, CDR2 SMNVEV (reference sequence). CDR3 sequence reads: CASSPRVANVLTF. In DNA, the CDR3 is TGTGCCAGCAGTCCCAGGGTCGCCAACGTCCTGACTTTC.